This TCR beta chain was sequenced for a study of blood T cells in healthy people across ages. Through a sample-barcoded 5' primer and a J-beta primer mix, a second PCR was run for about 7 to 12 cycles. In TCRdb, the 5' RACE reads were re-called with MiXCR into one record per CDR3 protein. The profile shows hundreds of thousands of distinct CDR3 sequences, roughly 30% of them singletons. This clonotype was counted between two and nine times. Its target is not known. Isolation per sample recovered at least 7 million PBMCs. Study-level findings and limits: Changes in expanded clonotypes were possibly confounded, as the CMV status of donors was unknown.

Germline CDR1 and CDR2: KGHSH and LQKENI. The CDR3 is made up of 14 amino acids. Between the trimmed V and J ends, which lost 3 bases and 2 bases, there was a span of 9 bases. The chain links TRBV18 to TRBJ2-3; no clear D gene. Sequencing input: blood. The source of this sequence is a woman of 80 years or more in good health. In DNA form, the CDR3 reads TGTGCCAGCTCACCCATCCCTAACACAGATACGCAGTATTTT. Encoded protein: CASSPIPNTDTQYF.